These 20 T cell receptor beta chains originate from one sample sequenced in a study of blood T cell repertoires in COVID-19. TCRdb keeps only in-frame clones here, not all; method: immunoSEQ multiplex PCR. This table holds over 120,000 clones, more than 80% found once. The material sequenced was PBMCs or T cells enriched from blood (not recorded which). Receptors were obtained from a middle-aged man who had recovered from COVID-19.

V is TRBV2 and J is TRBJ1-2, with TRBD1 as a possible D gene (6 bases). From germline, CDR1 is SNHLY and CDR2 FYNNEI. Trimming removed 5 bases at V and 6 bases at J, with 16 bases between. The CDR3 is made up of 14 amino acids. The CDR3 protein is CASSYTGGRDGYTF. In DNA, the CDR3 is TGTGCCAGCAGTTACACGGGGGGGCGAGATGGCTACACCTTC.

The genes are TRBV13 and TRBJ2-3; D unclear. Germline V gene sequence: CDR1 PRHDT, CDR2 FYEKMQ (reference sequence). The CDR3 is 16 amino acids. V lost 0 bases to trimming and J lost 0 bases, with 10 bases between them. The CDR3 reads CASSLGMPTSTDTQYF. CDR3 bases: TGTGCCAGCAGCTTAGGGATGCCGACAAGCACAGATACGCAGTATTTT.

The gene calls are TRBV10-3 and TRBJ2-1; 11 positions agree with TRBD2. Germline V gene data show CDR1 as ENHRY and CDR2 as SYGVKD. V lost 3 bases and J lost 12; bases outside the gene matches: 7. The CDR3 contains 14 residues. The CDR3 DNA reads TGTGCCATCAGTGACGCCGGACTAGCGGGTTGGCAGTTCTTC. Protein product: CAISDAGLAGWQFF.

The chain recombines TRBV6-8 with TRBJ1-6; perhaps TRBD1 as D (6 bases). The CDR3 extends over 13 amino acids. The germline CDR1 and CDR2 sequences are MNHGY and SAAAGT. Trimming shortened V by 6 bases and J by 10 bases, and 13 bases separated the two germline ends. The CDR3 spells CASRGGGGSPLHF. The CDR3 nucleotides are TGTGCCAGCAGGGGAGGGGGGGGATCACCCCTCCACTTT.

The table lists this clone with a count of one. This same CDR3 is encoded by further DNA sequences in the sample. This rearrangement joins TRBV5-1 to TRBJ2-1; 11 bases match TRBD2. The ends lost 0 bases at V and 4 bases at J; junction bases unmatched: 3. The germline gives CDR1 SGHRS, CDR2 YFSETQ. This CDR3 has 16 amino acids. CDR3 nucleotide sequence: TGCGCCAGCAGCTTGGGAGGACTAGCGGGTTACAATGAGCAGTTCTTC. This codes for CASSLGGLAGYNEQFF.

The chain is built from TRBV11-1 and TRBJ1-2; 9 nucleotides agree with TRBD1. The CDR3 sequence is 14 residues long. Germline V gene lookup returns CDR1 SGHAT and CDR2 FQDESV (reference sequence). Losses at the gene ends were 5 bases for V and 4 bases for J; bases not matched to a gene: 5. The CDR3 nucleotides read TGTGCCAGCAGCCCCATGACAGGGGGCTATGGCTACACCTTC. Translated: CASSPMTGGYGYTF.

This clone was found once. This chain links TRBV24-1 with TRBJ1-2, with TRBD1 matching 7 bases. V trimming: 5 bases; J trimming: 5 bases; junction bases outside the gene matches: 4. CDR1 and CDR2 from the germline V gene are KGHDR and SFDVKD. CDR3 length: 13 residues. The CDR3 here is CATSAGTVYGYTF. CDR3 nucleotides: TGTGCCACCAGTGCGGGGACAGTTTATGGCTACACCTTC.

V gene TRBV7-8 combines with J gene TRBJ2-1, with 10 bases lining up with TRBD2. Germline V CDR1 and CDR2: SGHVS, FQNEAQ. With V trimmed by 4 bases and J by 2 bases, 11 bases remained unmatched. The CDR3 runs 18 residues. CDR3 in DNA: TGTGCCAGCAGCTCCGTCACTAGCGGGATAAATGCCTACAATGAGCAGTTCTTC. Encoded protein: CASSSVTSGINAYNEQFF.

CDR3 amino acids: CASSPGTGATYEQYF. CDR3 coding DNA: TGTGCCAGCTCACCTGGGACAGGGGCGACCTACGAGCAGTACTTC. The chain recombines TRBV18 with TRBJ2-7; TRBD1 aligns across 10 bases. V trimming: 3 bases; J trimming: 2 bases; junction bases outside the gene matches: 4. From germline, CDR1 is KGHSH and CDR2 LQKENI. The CDR3 has 15 residues.

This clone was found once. CDR3 amino acids: CASSQEGHPNTEAFF. The DNA for the CDR3 is TGTGCCAGCAGCCAAGAAGGACACCCGAACACTGAAGCTTTCTTT. The rearrangement links TRBV3-1 (or the pseudogene TRBV3-2) to TRBJ1-1; perhaps TRBD1 as D (5 bases). V was cut by 0 bases and J by 1 base, with 9 bases left in between. Germline V gene sequence: CDR1 LGHDT, CDR2 YNNKEL (reference sequence). The CDR3 is made up of 15 amino acids.

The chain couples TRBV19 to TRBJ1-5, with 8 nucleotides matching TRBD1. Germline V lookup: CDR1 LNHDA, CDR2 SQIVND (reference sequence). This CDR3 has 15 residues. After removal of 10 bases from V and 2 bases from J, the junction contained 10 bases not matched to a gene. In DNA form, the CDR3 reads TGTGCCACGAAGTACAGGGGGGGAGGCAATCAGCCCCAGCATTTT. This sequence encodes CATKYRGGGNQPQHF.

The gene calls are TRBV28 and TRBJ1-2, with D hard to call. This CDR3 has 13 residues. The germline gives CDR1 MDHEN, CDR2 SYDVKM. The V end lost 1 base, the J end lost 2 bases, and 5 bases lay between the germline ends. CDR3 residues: CASSLSGNYGYTF. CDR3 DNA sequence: TGTGCCAGCAGTTTATCAGGAAACTATGGCTACACCTTC.

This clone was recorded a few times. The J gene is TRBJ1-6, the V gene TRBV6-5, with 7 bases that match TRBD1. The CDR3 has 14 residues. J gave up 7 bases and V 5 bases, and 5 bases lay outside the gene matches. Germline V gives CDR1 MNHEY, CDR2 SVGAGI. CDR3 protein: CASSQTGLNSPLHF. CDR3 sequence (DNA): TGTGCCAGCAGTCAGACAGGGCTCAATTCACCCCTCCACTTT.

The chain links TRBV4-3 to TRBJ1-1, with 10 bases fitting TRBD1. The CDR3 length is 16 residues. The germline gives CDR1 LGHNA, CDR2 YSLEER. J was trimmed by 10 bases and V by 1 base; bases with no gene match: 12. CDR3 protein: CASSQGLGQGTGGAFF. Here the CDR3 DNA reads TGCGCCAGCAGCCAAGGCTTGGGACAGGGGACCGGTGGAGCTTTCTTT.

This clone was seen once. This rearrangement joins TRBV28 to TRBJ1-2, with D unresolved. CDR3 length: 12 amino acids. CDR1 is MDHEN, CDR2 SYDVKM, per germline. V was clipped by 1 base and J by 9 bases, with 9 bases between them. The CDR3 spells CASSLYAQSYTF. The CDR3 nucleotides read TGTGCCAGCAGTTTATACGCACAAAGCTACACCTTC.

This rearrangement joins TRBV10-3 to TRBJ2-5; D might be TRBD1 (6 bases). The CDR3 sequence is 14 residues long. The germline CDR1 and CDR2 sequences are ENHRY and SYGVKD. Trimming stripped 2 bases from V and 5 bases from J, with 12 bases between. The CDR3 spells CAISETGLGETQYF. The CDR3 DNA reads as TGTGCCATCAGTGAGACAGGGCTAGGGGAGACCCAGTACTTC.

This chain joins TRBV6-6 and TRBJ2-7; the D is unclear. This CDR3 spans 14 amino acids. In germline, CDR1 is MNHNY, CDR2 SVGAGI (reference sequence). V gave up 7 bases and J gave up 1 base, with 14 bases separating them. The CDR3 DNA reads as TGTGCCAGCACCAATGATCCCAGATCCTACGAGCAGTACGTC. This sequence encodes CASTNDPRSYEQYV.

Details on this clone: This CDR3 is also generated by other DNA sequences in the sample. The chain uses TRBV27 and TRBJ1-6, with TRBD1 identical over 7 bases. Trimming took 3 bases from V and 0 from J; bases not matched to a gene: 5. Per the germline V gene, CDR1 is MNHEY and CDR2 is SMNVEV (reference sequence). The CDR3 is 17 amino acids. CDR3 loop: CASSFRDRSSYNSPLHF. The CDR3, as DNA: TGTGCCAGCAGTTTTAGGGACAGAAGCTCCTATAATTCACCCCTCCACTTT.

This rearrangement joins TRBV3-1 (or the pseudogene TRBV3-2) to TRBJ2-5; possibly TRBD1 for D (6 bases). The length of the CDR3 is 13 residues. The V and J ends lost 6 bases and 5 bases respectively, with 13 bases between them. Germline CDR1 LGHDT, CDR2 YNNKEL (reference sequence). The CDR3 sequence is CASSPRGMETQYF. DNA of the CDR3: TGTGCCAGCAGTCCGAGGGGGATGGAGACCCAGTACTTC.

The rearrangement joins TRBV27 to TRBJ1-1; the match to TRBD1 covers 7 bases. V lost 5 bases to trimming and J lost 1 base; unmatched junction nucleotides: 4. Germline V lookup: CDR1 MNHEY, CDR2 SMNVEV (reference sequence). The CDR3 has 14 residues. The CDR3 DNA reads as TGTGCCAGCAGTATCCGACAGGGGAACACTGAAGCTTTCTTT. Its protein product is CASSIRQGNTEAFF.